This TCR beta chain was identified in a study of cytomegalovirus exposure and HLA in healthy donors (dated by TCRdb to 2017 to 2019). Background for the entire study: According to a later analysis, the 100 to 150 validation repertoires were produced on the same platform as the 666 repertoires of the first cohort. The study aimed to test whether cataloging public T cell receptors could reveal signatures of past pathogen exposure. In addition to the first cohort of 666 subjects, a separate validation cohort of around 110 different subjects was used. To predict cytomegalovirus infection status, the study brought together high-throughput TCR immunosequencing, statistical association of individual TCRs with disease status, and machine learning. The paper as a whole reports these results and caveats: The study gave a list of 150 to 200 TCR beta chains associated with cytomegalovirus. Across donors, most TCR sequences were observed very rarely, whereas some public TCRs were present in many individuals. It was suggested by the authors that the approach could potentially be generalized to other disease states and immunological phenotypes. All 130 or so repertoires were used to score co-occurrence in the validation cohort in a later analysis, because that analysis had no HLA typing for the cohort. Of the cluster scores, around 95% were above 0 in a later analysis, which found that TCRs clustered in the first cohort also tended to co-occur in the 120 or so validation repertoires. The classifier was reported to diagnose cytomegalovirus status with high specificity and sensitivity in both the original cohort and the validation cohort. Three of the identified cytomegalovirus-associated TCR beta chains were confirmed in vitro to be specific for cytomegalovirus antigens.

Donors formed part of the validation cohort, which comprised over a hundred subjects and was distinct from the first cohort of under 750 subjects. Clipping removes 3 bases from V and 5 bases from J, with 2 as the unmatched junction base count. CDR1 KGHSH and CDR2 LQKENI are derived from the germline V gene. The CDR3 goes from the cysteine to the phenylalanine over 13 residues. Kept here is only the CDR3 DNA, which spans 39 bases and is read in frame from base 1. Library construction relied on the immunoSEQ multiplex PCR assay. In the source study's methods: A statistical classification framework was built to diagnose cytomegalovirus status from the catalog of TCR beta chain sequences. In its TCRdb copy, this immuneACCESS table keeps in-frame sequences only and misses some clones. Where compared with another copy, unresolved V genes explain less than half of these, and the others have no known cause. The V and J calls and the clone size are those of that table, but D and trimming were determined from the DNA. This sample has around 80,000 clones in its table, and approximately 95% of those were observed once. The ten largest clones add up to 0.69% of the sample.

With regard to this clone: Its cognate antigen has yet to be identified. No per-base quality is available; no much larger clone lies one base away.

Sequenced: PBMCs. The TCR originated in a young woman in good health and CMV-seronegative. The V gene is TRBV18 and the J gene is TRBJ2-5, with 8 central nucleotides matching TRBD2. The CDR3 has the sequence CASSPGLGETQYF. The nucleotide sequence is TGTGCCAGCTCACCGGGACTAGGGGAGACCCAGTACTTC. The entire variable domain, with the stretches around the CDR3 drawn from the reference TRBV18 and TRBJ2-5 proteins, is NAGVMQNPRHLVRRRGQEARLRCSPMKGHSHVYWYRQLPEEGLKFMVYLQKENIIDESGMPKERFSAEFPKEGPSILRIQQVVRGDSAAYFCASSPGLGETQYFGPGTRLLVL.